The 19 T cell receptor beta chains given below trace back to one sample, sequenced in a study of blood T cells in healthy people across ages (dated by TCRdb to about 2015). Library creation used 5' RACE. The sequencer was an Illumina HiSeq 2500. A second PCR of roughly 6 to 11 cycles was run with a J-beta primer mix and a sample-barcoded 5' primer. The public reads were reprocessed in TCRdb via fastp at Q25 and MiXCR, keeping in-frame beta chains. Identical CDR3 proteins give one entry, which carries the most common genes and DNA. This sample gives about 620,000 distinct CDR3 sequences in total; over 40% of them show up just once. The ten most abundant clones make up approximately 13% of the sample. Sequencing was done on a sample of blood. The receptors were gathered from a woman aged 80 or over in good health.

This clonotype occurred many times. V is TRBV6-5 and J is TRBJ2-7, with 12 bases fitting TRBD2. From germline, CDR1 is MNHEY and CDR2 SVGAGI. V trimming: 7 bases; J trimming: 6 bases; junction bases outside the gene matches: 10. The CDR3 contains 15 residues. The CDR3 DNA reads TGTGCCAGCATGAATTTCCTAGCGGGAGGGTGCGAGCAGTACTTC. It specifies CASMNFLAGGCEQYF.

The chain is built from TRBV6-5 and TRBJ1-1; a weak D match, TRBD1 (5 bases). The CDR3 totals 16 residues. In germline, CDR1 is MNHEY, CDR2 SVGAGI. V was clipped by 0 bases and J by 0 bases, with 11 bases between them. The CDR3: CASSYSGAGMNTEAFF. CDR3 sequence (DNA): TGTGCCAGCAGTTACTCTGGGGCAGGGATGAACACTGAAGCTTTCTTT.

This clonotype was recorded many times. V gene TRBV27 combines with J gene TRBJ2-7, with a possible D match to TRBD2 (6 bases). V gave up 3 bases and J gave up 4 bases, with 13 bases separating them. Germline CDR1 and CDR2: MNHEY and SMNVEV (reference sequence). The CDR3 is made up of 14 amino acids. For the CDR3, the DNA is TGTGCCAGCAGTTTTTGGAGGGGATATTACGAGCAGTACTTC. Translated, it gives CASSFWRGYYEQYF.

About this clonotype: A much larger clone lies one base from this, so it may be a read error. The chain carries TRBV24-1 and TRBJ2-5; 8 bases map to TRBD1. The DNA end lines up better with TRBJ2-1; the J call may be wrong. Germline V gene lookup returns CDR1 KGHDR and CDR2 SFDVKD. The length of the CDR3 is 16 residues. This CDR3 is CATSDPRTGIQETQFF. The CDR3 region has the DNA TGTGCCACCAGTGATCCGCGGACAGGGATCCAAGAGACCCAGTTCTTC.

This clonotype was picked up many times. The V call is TRBV6-6, the J call TRBJ2-7, with D perhaps matching TRBD2 (5 bases). With 6 bases removed from V and 1 base from J, the gap between germline ends came to 7 bases. This CDR3 has 12 residues. Germline values: CDR1 MNHNY, CDR2 SVGAGI (reference sequence). The CDR3 protein is CASRDFSYEQYF. In DNA form, the CDR3 reads TGTGCCAGCAGGGACTTTTCCTACGAGCAGTACTTC.

Notes on this clonotype: This sequence may be a read error, since a much larger clone differs from it by one base. The rearrangement joins TRBV7-9 to TRBJ2-3; 7 positions match TRBD1. Per the germline V gene, CDR1 is SEHNR and CDR2 is FQNEAQ (reference sequence). The CDR3 sequence is 14 residues long. The J segment lost 8 bases and the V segment lost 8 bases, leaving 13 bases of the junction unmatched. The CDR3 protein is CASPLGRGLVTQYF. CDR3 sequence (DNA): TGTGCCAGCCCCCTAGGTAGGGGGCTGGTTACGCAGTATTTT.

The chain joins TRBV3-1 to TRBJ2-4; TRBD2 might be the D (6 bases). The end of the DNA aligns better with TRBJ2-7, so the J call may be wrong. Per the germline V gene, CDR1 is LGHDT and CDR2 is YNNKEL (reference sequence). The CDR3 runs 13 residues. CDR3 nucleotides: TGTGCCAGCAGCCAAGATGGCGGGGTCGAGCAGTACTTC. It encodes CASSQDGGVEQYF.

Remarks on this clonotype: Given a much more abundant clone one base away, this may be a read error. No DNA is shown, since the ends of the CDR3 on it are uncertain; the CDR3 is the one TCRdb lists. The V call is TRBV12-3 or TRBV12-4, the J call TRBJ1-4. The CDR3 adds up to 12 amino acids, both ends counted. The CDR3 protein is CASILEFGKLFF.

Here the CDR3 reads CASSQGSVAGELFF. The DNA of the CDR3 is TGTGCCAGCAGTCAGGGGTCTGTAGCCGGGGAGCTGTTTTTT. The rearrangement uses TRBV12-3 or TRBV12-4 and TRBJ2-2; D is possibly TRBD1 (6 bases). V was shortened by 5 bases and J by 6 bases, with 13 bases between the two germline ends. The CDR3 is 14 residues long.

The J gene is TRBJ1-5, the V gene TRBV7-9; 9 nucleotides align to TRBD1. The CDR3 has 13 residues. Germline assignment: CDR1 SEHNR and CDR2 FQNEAQ (reference sequence). V was clipped by 11 bases and J by 1 base; unmatched bases: 3. The CDR3 loop reads CAVGQGSNQPQHF. DNA for the CDR3: TGTGCCGTGGGACAGGGAAGCAATCAGCCCCAGCATTTT.

This clonotype came up once. The V and J genes are TRBV6-6 and TRBJ2-5, with D uncertain. V was shortened by 8 bases and J by 2 bases, with 15 bases between the two germline ends. The CDR3 runs 14 residues. Germline CDR1 MNHNY, CDR2 SVGAGI (reference sequence). CDR3 amino acids: CASLGRTIQETQYF. The CDR3 nucleotides read TGTGCCAGCTTAGGTAGAACAATACAAGAGACCCAGTACTTC.

This clonotype was seen only a few times. A clone one base away is much larger, so this may be a read error. The J gene is TRBJ2-1, the V gene TRBV5-1; 8 bases align to TRBD2. The end of the DNA aligns better with TRBJ2-7, so the J call may be wrong. The CDR3 contains 15 residues. Per the germline V gene, CDR1 is SGHRS and CDR2 is YFSETQ. In nucleotides, the CDR3 is TGCGCCAGCAGCTTCGGGGGGGCCCCCTACAATGAGCAGTACTTC. Its protein product is CASSFGGAPYNEQYF.

Many counts were recorded for this clonotype. The chain has TRBV20-1 and TRBJ2-7; 7 positions agree with TRBD2. Germline V lookup: CDR1 DFQATT, CDR2 SNEGSKA (reference sequence). The CDR3 has 13 amino acids. The V segment lost 4 bases and the J segment 5 bases; nucleotides outside the gene matches: 8. The CDR3 DNA is TGCAGTGCTACCTCGGGGGGTAAGGACGAGCAGTACTTC. Residues: CSATSGGKDEQYF.

A note on this clonotype: A read error may be the cause here, since a much bigger clone is one base away. The rearrangement links TRBV20-1 to TRBJ2-3; D is possibly TRBD2 (7 bases). The CDR3 spans 15 residues. Trimming removed 4 bases from V and 0 bases from J, with 14 bases in between. Germline loops: CDR1 DFQATT, CDR2 SNEGSKA (reference sequence). CDR3 bases: TGCAGTGCTAACAGACGGGGGGCCAGCACAGATACGCAGTATTTT. It yields the protein CSANRRGASTDTQYF.

The J gene is TRBJ2-1, the V gene TRBV20-1, with 9 bases identical to TRBD2. This CDR3 comprises 13 residues. V shed 6 bases and J 7 bases; nucleotides not matched to a gene: 7. Germline CDR1 and CDR2: DFQATT and SNEGSKA (reference sequence). CDR3 nucleotide sequence: TGCAGTGCGGGCGGGGGGGCTATTAATGAGCAGTTCTTC. The encoded protein is CSAGGGAINEQFF.

This chain connects TRBV29-1 to TRBJ2-5; D might be TRBD2 (5 bases). Trimming stripped 0 bases from V and 11 bases from J, with 19 bases between. Germline V lookup: CDR1 SQVTM, CDR2 ANQGSEA. The CDR3 is 14 residues long. CDR3 coding DNA: TGCAGCGTTGAAGATGGGGTGGGAGCCAATGAGCAGTACTTC. Translating it yields CSVEDGVGANEQYF.

The V gene is TRBV7-2, the J gene TRBJ1-2; D is unresolved. CDR1 SGHTA and CDR2 FQGNSA come from the germline V gene. The CDR3 is 13 amino acids. V was clipped by 5 bases and J by 5 bases, with 12 bases between them. In DNA, the CDR3 is TGTGCCAGCAGCCTTGAGGGTATTTATGGCTACACCTTC. Encoded protein: CASSLEGIYGYTF.

The chain is built from TRBV7-2 and TRBJ2-1, with 10 positions matching TRBD2. Trimming cost V 5 bases and J 8 bases; bases outside gene matches: 12. This CDR3 comprises 16 residues. Per germline, CDR1 SGHTA and CDR2 FQGNSA. The CDR3 region is CASSRAGGLGNDEQFF. The DNA for the CDR3 is TGTGCCAGCAGCCGAGCGGGGGGGCTGGGTAACGATGAGCAGTTCTTC.

This clonotype was counted between two and nine times. The chain links TRBV27 to TRBJ2-1; no reliable D call. The CDR3 is 16 amino acids. V was trimmed by 7 bases and J by 8 bases, leaving 24 bases between them. In germline, CDR1 is MNHEY, CDR2 SMNVEV (reference sequence). The CDR3 is CASKPLSGSRIDEQFF. The CDR3 coding sequence is TGTGCCAGCAAGCCCCTCTCCGGGTCCCGGATAGATGAGCAGTTCTTC.